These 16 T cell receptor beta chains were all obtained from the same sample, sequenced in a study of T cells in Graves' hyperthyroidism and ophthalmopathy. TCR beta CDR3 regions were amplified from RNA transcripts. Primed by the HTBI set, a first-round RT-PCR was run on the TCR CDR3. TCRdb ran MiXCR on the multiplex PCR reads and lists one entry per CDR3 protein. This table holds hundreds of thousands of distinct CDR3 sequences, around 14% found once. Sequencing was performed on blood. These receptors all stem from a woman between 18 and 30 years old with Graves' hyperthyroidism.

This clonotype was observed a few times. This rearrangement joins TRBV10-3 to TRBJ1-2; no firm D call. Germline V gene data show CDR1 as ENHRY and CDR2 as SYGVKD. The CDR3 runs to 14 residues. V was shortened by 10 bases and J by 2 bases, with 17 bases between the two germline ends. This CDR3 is CATKLGFGNYGYTF. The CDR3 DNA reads TGTGCCACCAAGCTAGGGTTTGGAAACTATGGCTACACCTTC.

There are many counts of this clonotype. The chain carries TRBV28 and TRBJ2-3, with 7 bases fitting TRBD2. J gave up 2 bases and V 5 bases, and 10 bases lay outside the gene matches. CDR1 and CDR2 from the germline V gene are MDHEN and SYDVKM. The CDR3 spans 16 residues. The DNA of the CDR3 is TGTGCCAGCAGTGTGAGCGGGAAAGGTGTCACAGATACGCAGTATTTT. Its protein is CASSVSGKGVTDTQYF.

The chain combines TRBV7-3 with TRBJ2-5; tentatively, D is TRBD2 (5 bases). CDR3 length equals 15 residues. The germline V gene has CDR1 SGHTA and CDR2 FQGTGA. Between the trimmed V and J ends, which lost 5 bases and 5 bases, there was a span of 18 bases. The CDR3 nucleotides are TGTGCCAGCAGCGCAACGGGTGCGGGCGGCGAGACCCAGTACTTC. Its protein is CASSATGAGGETQYF.

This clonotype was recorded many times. CDR3 sequence reads: CASSPAGLYGYTF. The DNA of the CDR3 is TGTGCCAGCTCACCAGCTGGCCTCTATGGCTACACCTTC. V is TRBV18 and J is TRBJ1-2; D is ambiguous. The CDR3 has 13 residues. Germline CDR1 KGHSH, CDR2 LQKENI. Deletions cut 2 bases from V and 4 bases from J, with 8 bases between.

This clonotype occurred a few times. The CDR3 region has the DNA TGTGCCACCAGCAGGGGGGTTGGTATCGGGGAGTTCTTC. It specifies CATSRGVGIGEFF. The chain uses TRBV15 and TRBJ2-1, with D possibly called TRBD1 or TRBD2 (5 bases each). The CDR3 is 13 amino acids. Germline V lookup: CDR1 LNHNV, CDR2 YYDKDF (reference sequence). Trimming left V 3 bases short and J 14 bases short, with 17 bases between.

The CDR3 here is CASSQTQEQYV. CDR3 in DNA: TGTGCCAGCAGTCAGACTCAGGAGCAGTACGTC. This sequence joins TRBV6-2 or TRBV6-3 and TRBJ2-7, with D uncertain. Germline CDR1 reads MNHEY; CDR2 reads SVGEGT. V was clipped by 5 bases and J by 7 bases, with 9 bases between them. This CDR3 region has 11 residues.

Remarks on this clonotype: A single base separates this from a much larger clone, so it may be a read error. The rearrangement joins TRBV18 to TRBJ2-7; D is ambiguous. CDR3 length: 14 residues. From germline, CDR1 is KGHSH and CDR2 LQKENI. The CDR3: CAGSPADVAYEQYF. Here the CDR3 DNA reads TGTGCCGGCTCACCGGCGGATGTTGCCTACGAGCAGTACTTC.

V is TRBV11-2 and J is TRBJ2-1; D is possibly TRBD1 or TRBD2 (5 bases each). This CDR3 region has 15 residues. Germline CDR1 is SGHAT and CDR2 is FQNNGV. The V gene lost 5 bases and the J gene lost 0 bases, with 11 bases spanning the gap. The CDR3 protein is CASSGLRDSYNEQFF. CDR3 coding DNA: TGTGCCAGCAGCGGACTCAGGGACTCCTACAATGAGCAGTTCTTC.

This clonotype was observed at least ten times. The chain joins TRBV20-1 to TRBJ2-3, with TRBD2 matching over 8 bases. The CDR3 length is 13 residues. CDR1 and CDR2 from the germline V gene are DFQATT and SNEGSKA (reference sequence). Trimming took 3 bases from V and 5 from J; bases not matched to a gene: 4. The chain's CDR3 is CSASIAGQDTQYF. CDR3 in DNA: TGCAGTGCTAGCATAGCGGGGCAAGATACGCAGTATTTT.

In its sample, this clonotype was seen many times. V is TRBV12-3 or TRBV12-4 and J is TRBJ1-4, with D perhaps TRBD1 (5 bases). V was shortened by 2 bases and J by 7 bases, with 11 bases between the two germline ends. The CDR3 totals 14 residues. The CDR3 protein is CASSLTREAEKLFF. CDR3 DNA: TGTGCCAGCAGTTTAACCAGGGAGGCTGAAAAACTGTTTTTT.

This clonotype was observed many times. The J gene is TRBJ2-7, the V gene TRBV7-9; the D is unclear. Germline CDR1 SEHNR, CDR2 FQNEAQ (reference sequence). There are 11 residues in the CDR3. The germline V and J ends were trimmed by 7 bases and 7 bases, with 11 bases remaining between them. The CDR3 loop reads CASTTIEEQYF. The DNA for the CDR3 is TGTGCCAGCACCACAATCGAGGAGCAGTACTTC.

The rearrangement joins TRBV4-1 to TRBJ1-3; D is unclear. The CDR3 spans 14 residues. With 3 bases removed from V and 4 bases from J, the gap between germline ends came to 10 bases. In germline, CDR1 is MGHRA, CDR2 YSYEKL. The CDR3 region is CASSHPPDGNTIYF. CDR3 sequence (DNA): TGCGCCAGCAGCCACCCCCCAGACGGAAACACCATATATTTT.

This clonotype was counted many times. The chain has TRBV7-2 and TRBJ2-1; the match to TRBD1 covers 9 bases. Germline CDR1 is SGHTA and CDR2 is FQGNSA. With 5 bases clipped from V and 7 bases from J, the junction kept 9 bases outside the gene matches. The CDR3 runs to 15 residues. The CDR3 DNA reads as TGTGCCAGCAGCGTCGACAGGGGGGGGCTGAATGAGCAGTTCTTC. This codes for CASSVDRGGLNEQFF.

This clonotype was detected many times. CDR3 nucleotides: TGCAGTGCTAGAGATCGTGTCTCGACCTACGAGCAGTACTTC. Translated, it gives CSARDRVSTYEQYF. The chain employs TRBV20-1 and TRBJ2-7; D is uncertain. Germline V gives CDR1 DFQATT, CDR2 SNEGSKA (reference sequence). V dropped 0 bases and J dropped 2 bases, with 11 bases sitting between them. The CDR3 runs 14 residues.

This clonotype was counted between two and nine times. Here the CDR3 reads CASSPRQGRTTEAFF. In DNA form, the CDR3 reads TGTGCCAGCAGCCCGCGACAGGGGCGGACCACTGAAGCTTTCTTT. The chain uses TRBV9 and TRBJ1-1, with 8 nucleotides matching TRBD1. The germline V gene has CDR1 SGDLS and CDR2 YYNGEE. The J segment lost 4 bases and the V segment lost 4 bases, leaving 9 bases of the junction unmatched. The CDR3 covers 15 residues.

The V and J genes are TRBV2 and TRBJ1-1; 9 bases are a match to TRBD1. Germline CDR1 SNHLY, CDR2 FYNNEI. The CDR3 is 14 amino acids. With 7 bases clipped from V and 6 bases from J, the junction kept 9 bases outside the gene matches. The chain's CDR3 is CASILDRGKSEAFF. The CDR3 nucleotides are TGTGCCAGCATCTTGGACAGGGGAAAGTCTGAAGCTTTCTTT.